This is a list of T cell receptor beta chains from one sample in a study of neurological immune-mediated disorders. Each CDR3 protein is one row after TCRdb ran MiXCR on the 5' RACE reads. The sample yields roughly 56,000 distinct CDR3 sequences, more than 3% seen once. The sequenced material came from PBMCs. These receptors all stem from a woman aged 55-70 years with multiple sclerosis. The CDR3 runs from the conserved cysteine through the conserved F or W. Fields, in order: clone size, D gene, V gene, J gene, CDR3 DNA, CDR3 protein. A D gene is named only where the DNA matches it firmly. The size entry gives once, few, many, or a class for an expanded clone.

clone_size: many; d_call: -; v_call: TRBV5-1; j_call: TRBJ2-3; cdr3_nt: TGCGCCAGCAGCCCGCCGGTCACAGATACGCAGTATTTT; cdr3_aa: CASSPPVTDTQYF
clone_size: many; d_call: TRBD2; v_call: TRBV5-6; j_call: TRBJ2-7; cdr3_nt: TGTGCCAGCAGCTTGTACAGCGGGGAACTCTACGAGCAGTACTTC; cdr3_aa: CASSLYSGELYEQYF
clone_size: many; d_call: -; v_call: TRBV5-6; j_call: TRBJ1-5; cdr3_nt: TGTGCCAGCAGCTTGATGAATAGCAATCAGCCCCAGCATTTT; cdr3_aa: CASSLMNSNQPQHF
clone_size: many; d_call: -; v_call: TRBV12-3/TRBV12-4; j_call: TRBJ2-3; cdr3_nt: TGTGCCAGCAGCCCCCCGGGATTCCGCACAGATACGCAGTATTTT; cdr3_aa: CASSPPGFRTDTQYF
clone_size: many; d_call: -; v_call: TRBV5-1; j_call: TRBJ1-1; cdr3_nt: TGCGCCAGCAGCACGACTACGGCGAACACTGAAGCTTTCTTT; cdr3_aa: CASSTTTANTEAFF
clone_size: many; d_call: -; v_call: TRBV20-1; j_call: TRBJ2-7; cdr3_nt: TGCAGTGCTTACCGACTCTACGAGCAGTACTTC; cdr3_aa: CSAYRLYEQYF
clone_size: many; d_call: -; v_call: TRBV20-1; j_call: TRBJ2-7; cdr3_nt: TGCAGTGCTAGCCGGGACTCTTTTTACGAGCAGTACTTC; cdr3_aa: CSASRDSFYEQYF
clone_size: many; d_call: -; v_call: TRBV12-3/TRBV12-4; j_call: TRBJ1-1; cdr3_nt: TGTGCCAGCAGTCTTACCCCCAACACTGAAGCTTTCTTT; cdr3_aa: CASSLTPNTEAFF
clone_size: many; d_call: -; v_call: TRBV4-1; j_call: TRBJ1-2; cdr3_nt: TGCGCCAGCAGCCAAGGGGCCGGGTTTGATGGCTACACCTTC; cdr3_aa: CASSQGAGFDGYTF
clone_size: many; d_call: -; v_call: TRBV29-1; j_call: TRBJ2-5; cdr3_nt: TGCAGCGTTGAAGGGGGCAGGAGGGAGACCCAGTACTTC; cdr3_aa: CSVEGGRRETQYF
clone_size: many; d_call: -; v_call: TRBV6-5; j_call: TRBJ2-7; cdr3_nt: TGTGCCAGCGGTGGACTAAATTCCTACGAGCAGTACTTC; cdr3_aa: CASGGLNSYEQYF
clone_size: few; d_call: TRBD1; v_call: TRBV18; j_call: TRBJ2-2; cdr3_nt: TGTGCCAGCTCACCGCCCGGGACAGGGGGCACCGGGGAGCTGTTTTTT; cdr3_aa: CASSPPGTGGTGELFF